This T cell receptor beta chain was obtained from a study of vaccination effects on CD4 cells after COVID-19. Study-wide background: All study participants received two doses of BNT162b2 or mRNA-1273 vaccine. Study results and caveats: Cross-reactivity with common cold coronaviruses was shown by only 1 of 255 vaccine-induced clones in healthy vaccinees.

Pools of viral peptides were used by the ViraFEST assay to expand antigen-specific CD4+ T cells ahead of sequencing. Subsequent to less than twelve days of culture, CD4+ T cells were isolated. Having tested negative for nucleocapsid antibodies, the vaccine recipients showed no prior SARS-CoV-2 infection. In the cultures, half the medium was exchanged for IL-2 medium on days 3 and 7. Looked up from germline, CDR1 is SGHRS and CDR2 is YFSETQ. The CDR3 has 16 residues. V was clipped by 0 bases and J by 3 bases; unmatched bases: 4. Clones were read by immunoSEQ multiplex PCR, and TCRdb kept only the in-frame ones, dropping some. The sample lists roughly 50,000 clones; about four fifths were seen once. Details on this clone: The antigen remains unidentified.

V and J are TRBV5-1 and TRBJ2-1; 9 nucleotides align to TRBD2. The source of this sequence is a human donor who received a COVID-19 vaccine. The material was CD4+ T cells from PBMCs cultured with HCoV-OC43 spike peptides, obtained before COVID-19 vaccination. Subset described: HCoV-OC43 spike overlapping peptide pool stimulation. CDR3 in amino acids: CASSLDVTSGYNEQFF. The CDR3 DNA follows: TGCGCCAGCAGCTTGGACGTGACTAGCGGCTACAATGAGCAGTTCTTC. The full variable domain, completed using reference TRBV5-1 and TRBJ2-1, is KAGVTQTPRYLIKTRGQQVTLSCSPISGHRSVSWYQQTPGQGLQFLFEYFSETQRNKGNFPGRFSGRQFSNSRSEMNVSTLELGDSALYLCASSLDVTSGYNEQFFGPGTRLTVL.